The 21 T cell receptor beta chains listed next were all sequenced from one sample in a study of blood T cell repertoires in COVID-19. Sequenced by immunoSEQ multiplex PCR; TCRdb stores in-frame clones only, minus some. The sample has about 270,000 clones, 75% to 95% seen once; the top ten hold roughly 2.8%. The sample was PBMCs or T cells enriched from blood (not recorded which). The receptor set was obtained from a middle-aged man who had been exposed to COVID-19.

The chain has TRBV5-4 and TRBJ1-1, with D unresolved. V was pared by 0 bases and J by 5 bases, with 14 bases between. From germline, CDR1 is SGHNT and CDR2 YYREEE (reference sequence). This CDR3 is 15 amino acids long. This CDR3 is CASSLDLRERTEAFF. The DNA for the CDR3 is TGTGCCAGCAGCTTGGACCTACGGGAGAGGACTGAAGCTTTCTTT.

The chain combines TRBV6-6 with TRBJ2-1; the match to TRBD2 covers 9 bases. The germline gives CDR1 MNHNY, CDR2 SVGAGI (reference sequence). The CDR3 has 16 residues. Trimming at V came to 0 bases and at J to 7 bases, leaving 7 bases not matched to a gene. DNA for the CDR3: TGTGCCAGCAGTTACTCCGCGGCTAGCGGGACGAATGAGCAGTTCTTC. This sequence encodes CASSYSAASGTNEQFF.

The gene calls are TRBV13 and TRBJ2-2, with TRBD1 as a possible D gene (6 bases). The CDR3 is 15 amino acids. The ends were cut back, 5 bases at V and 6 bases at J, with 16 bases in the middle. CDR1 is PRHDT and CDR2 is FYEKMQ in the germline V gene (reference sequence). CDR3 in DNA: TGTGCCAGCAGCGCCGGGACAAATGCGGCCGGGGAGCTGTTTTTT. Translation: CASSAGTNAAGELFF.

This clone was counted between two and nine times. The rearrangement uses TRBV2 and TRBJ1-4, with D hard to call. V lost 5 bases and J lost 3, with 7 bases in between. Germline V CDR1 and CDR2: SNHLY, FYNNEI. The CDR3 is 13 residues long. The CDR3 loop is CASSRGPNEKLFF. Here the CDR3 DNA reads TGTGCCAGCAGTCGGGGTCCTAATGAAAAACTGTTTTTT.

The CDR3 DNA sequence: TGTGCCAGCAGTTCGTCCGGGACAGAGTTATATGGCTACACCTTC. As protein: CASSSSGTELYGYTF. The chain carries TRBV28 and TRBJ1-2, with TRBD1 matching 7 bases. V lost 4 bases, J lost 5 bases, and 10 bases stayed unmatched. This CDR3 has 15 amino acids. The germline CDR1 and CDR2 sequences are MDHEN and SYDVKM.

The table lists this clone with a count of one. J is TRBJ2-4 and V is TRBV9, with 7 bases matching TRBD2. Trimming removed 0 bases from V and 4 bases from J; junction bases left unmatched: 10. CDR1 is SGDLS, CDR2 YYNGEE, per germline. CDR3 size: 17 residues. CDR3 protein: CASSVDISGTQKNIQYF. The DNA of the CDR3 is TGTGCCAGCAGCGTAGATATAAGCGGGACTCAAAAAAACATTCAGTACTTC.

The rearrangement joins TRBV3-1 (or the pseudogene TRBV3-2) to TRBJ2-3; TRBD1 agrees at 7 bases. The CDR3 is 16 residues long. Germline-derived CDR1 and CDR2 are LGHDT and YNNKEL (reference sequence). Germline trimming cut 4 bases from V and 0 bases from J; bases unmatched to any gene: 7. CDR3 in DNA: TGTGCCAGCAGCCTAGGACAGGACCCTAGCACAGATACGCAGTATTTT. Encoded protein: CASSLGQDPSTDTQYF.

The chain carries TRBV30 and TRBJ1-6, with no clear D. The V gene's germline CDR1 is GTSNPN and CDR2 SVGIG (reference sequence). The CDR3 spans 13 residues. V lost 5 bases and J lost 2, with 7 bases in between. This CDR3 reads CAWELAYNSPLHF. In nucleotides, the CDR3 is TGTGCCTGGGAGCTGGCCTATAATTCACCCCTCCACTTT.

The chain combines TRBV19 with TRBJ1-6; perhaps TRBD1 as D (5 bases). Germline V gene data show CDR1 as LNHDA and CDR2 as SQIVND (reference sequence). V was clipped by 1 base and J by 8 bases, with 6 bases between them. This CDR3 spans 13 amino acids. This CDR3 reads CASSIAGDSPLHF. The CDR3 DNA sequence: TGTGCCAGTAGTATAGCGGGGGATTCACCCCTCCACTTT.

This clone has only one observation. This chain uses TRBV5-4 with TRBJ2-7; TRBD1 agrees at 9 bases. Germline values: CDR1 SGHNT, CDR2 YYREEE (reference sequence). The CDR3 has 14 amino acids. Losses at the gene ends were 0 bases for V and 7 bases for J; bases not matched to a gene: 5. The CDR3 DNA is TGTGCCAGCAGCTTGGTTGCGACAGGGGGGGAGCAGTACTTC. The encoded protein is CASSLVATGGEQYF.

The genes are TRBV9 and TRBJ1-4, with a possible D match to TRBD1 (5 bases). Between the trimmed V and J ends, which lost 3 bases and 7 bases, there was a span of 16 bases. The CDR3 contains 15 residues. Germline V gives CDR1 SGDLS, CDR2 YYNGEE. CDR3 sequence: CASSETGVNGEKLFF. The DNA of the CDR3 is TGTGCCAGCAGCGAAACGGGGGTAAACGGTGAAAAACTGTTTTTT.

V gene TRBV6-5 combines with J gene TRBJ1-2; weak D call: TRBD1 (6 bases). Germline CDR1 and CDR2: MNHEY and SVGAGI. The CDR3 has 15 residues. Trimming shortened V by 7 bases and J by 8 bases, and 23 bases separated the two germline ends. The chain's CDR3 is CASTQGPDPGYGYTF. CDR3 nucleotide sequence: TGTGCCAGCACACAGGGCCCCGATCCAGGTTACGGCTACACCTTC.

This clone has more than one count but fewer than ten. The chain is built from TRBV6-5 and TRBJ2-3; 10 bases map to TRBD2. The CDR3 totals 14 residues. Germline values: CDR1 MNHEY, CDR2 SVGAGI. V lost 7 bases, J lost 1 base, and 2 bases stayed unmatched. The CDR3 DNA sequence: TGTGCCAGCACCGGACTAGCGGGCACAGATACGCAGTATTTT. Protein: CASTGLAGTDTQYF.

The chain couples TRBV3-1 (or the pseudogene TRBV3-2) to TRBJ2-7; 10 bases are a match to TRBD1. This CDR3 has 13 amino acids. In germline, CDR1 is LGHDT, CDR2 YNNKEL (reference sequence). V lost 5 bases to trimming and J lost 3 bases; unmatched junction nucleotides: 1. CDR3 sequence (DNA): TGTGCCAGCAGCAGGGACAGGGGCTACGAGCAGTACTTC. Its protein is CASSRDRGYEQYF.

V is TRBV28 and J is TRBJ2-7, with 8 bases lining up with TRBD1. The CDR3 consists of 14 residues. CDR1 is MDHEN, CDR2 SYDVKM, per germline. V shed 6 bases, J shed 3 bases, and the junction held 7 bases outside the gene matches. Here the CDR3 reads CASSPGTGGYEQYF. The CDR3 DNA is TGTGCCAGCAGCCCAGGGACAGGCGGCTACGAGCAGTACTTC. The whole variable domain, remainder taken from reference TRBV28 and TRBJ2-7, is DVKVTQSSRYLVKRTGEKVFLECVQDMDHENMFWYRQDPGLGLRLIYFSYDVKMKEKGDIPEGYSVSREKKERFSLILESASTNQTSMYLCASSPGTGGYEQYFGPGTRLTVT.

The chain uses TRBV27 and TRBJ1-5; TRBD1 is a possible D gene (6 bases). Trimming pared 5 bases from V and 1 base from J, leaving 12 bases between. The length of the CDR3 is 15 residues. Germline CDR1 MNHEY, CDR2 SMNVEV (reference sequence). CDR3 bases: TGTGCCAGCAGTCCCGGGACACAGAGCAATCAGCCCCAGCATTTT. Residues: CASSPGTQSNQPQHF.

Here the CDR3 DNA reads TGTGCCAGTAGTACCAAAGACAGGGCGGGAGAGCAGTACTTC. This sequence encodes CASSTKDRAGEQYF. V and J are TRBV19 and TRBJ2-7, with TRBD1 as a possible D gene (7 bases). Germline V gene data show CDR1 as LNHDA and CDR2 as SQIVND (reference sequence). The CDR3 covers 14 residues. Trimming took 4 bases from V and 7 from J, leaving 17 bases between them.

V and J are TRBV6-6 and TRBJ1-5; D is unclear. This CDR3 comprises 16 residues. Germline CDR1 is MNHNY and CDR2 is SVGAGI (reference sequence). Trimming removed 5 bases from V and 0 bases from J, with 14 bases in between. CDR3 bases: TGTGCCAGCAGTAAAGGAGGCCTAGTTAGCAATCAGCCCCAGCATTTT. This translates into CASSKGGLVSNQPQHF.

The chain combines TRBV9 with TRBJ2-7, with D perhaps matching TRBD1 (5 bases). CDR1 is SGDLS, CDR2 YYNGEE, per germline. This CDR3 comprises 15 residues. Trimming stripped 0 bases from V and 3 bases from J, with 13 bases between. CDR3 amino acids: CASSVDAQGYYEQYF. The CDR3 nucleotides read TGTGCCAGCAGCGTAGATGCCCAGGGATACTACGAGCAGTACTTC.

The gene calls are TRBV12-3 or TRBV12-4 and TRBJ1-1, with D possibly TRBD1 on 6 matching bases. V was pared by 4 bases and J by 7 bases, with 10 bases between. The CDR3 contains 12 residues. CDR3 nucleotides: TGTGCCAGCAGTTACGGACAGTTTGAAGCTTTCTTT. Amino acids: CASSYGQFEAFF.

The chain carries TRBV9 and TRBJ2-1; 9 bases are a match to TRBD1. Germline CDR1 SGDLS, CDR2 YYNGEE. This CDR3 has 17 amino acids. V trimming: 4 bases; J trimming: 7 bases; junction bases outside the gene matches: 15. CDR3 in DNA: TGTGCCAGCAGCTCCGGACAGGGGACCCCTCTAGGAAATGAGCAGTTCTTC. Translation gives CASSSGQGTPLGNEQFF.